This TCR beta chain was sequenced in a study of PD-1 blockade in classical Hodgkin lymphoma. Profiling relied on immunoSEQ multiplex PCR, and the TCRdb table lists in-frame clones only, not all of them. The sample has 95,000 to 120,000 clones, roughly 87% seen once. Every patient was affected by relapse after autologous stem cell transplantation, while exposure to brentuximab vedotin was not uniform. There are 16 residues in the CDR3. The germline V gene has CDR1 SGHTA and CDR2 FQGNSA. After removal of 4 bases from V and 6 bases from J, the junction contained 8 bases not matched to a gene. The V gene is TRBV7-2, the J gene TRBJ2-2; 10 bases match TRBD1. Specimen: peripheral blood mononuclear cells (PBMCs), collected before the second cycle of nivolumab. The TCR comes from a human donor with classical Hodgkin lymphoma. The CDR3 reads CASSSRQGAGSGELFF. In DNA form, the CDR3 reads TGTGCCAGCAGCTCTCGACAGGGGGCGGGATCCGGGGAGCTGTTTTTT.